This is a list of T cell receptor beta chains from one sample in a study of shared T cell receptors in the human thymus. This table comes from immunoSEQ multiplex PCR, and its TCRdb copy is limited to in-frame clones, with some not included. The sample carries roughly 710,000 clones, approximately 85% recorded once. The same data also contributed to another study, on human thymus T cells.

The sample consisted of thymocytes. These receptors came from a girl under three years old with a congenital heart defect. The conserved cysteine and the conserved F or W are not part of the CDR3 here.

TRBV7-2	TRBJ2-7	ASSGGDQGPPYEQY
TRBV4-2	TRBJ1-4	ASSQGTADEKLF
TRBV5-1	TRBJ2-5	ASSLGPSPWETQY
TRBV9	TRBJ2-3	ASSVGRGADTQY
TRBV4-1	TRBJ1-1	ASSQDDEAGKGNTEAF
TRBV4-3	TRBJ2-3	ASSQRGSGPLVDTQY
TRBV28	TRBJ1-6	ASSFWSRDRGVNGDNSPLH
TRBV5-6	TRBJ1-4	ASTSPGLERVF
TRBV12-5	TRBJ1-5	ASGPDRARTDQPQH
TRBV7-9	TRBJ1-3	ASSLTPLVDSSGNTIY
TRBV28	TRBJ2-4	ASSLQGPAKNIQY
TRBV28	TRBJ1-1	ASSLATIQGTHAANTEAF
TRBV6-1	TRBJ1-2	ASSKQVRYGYT
TRBV2	TRBJ1-1	ATNSRRLNTEAF
TRBV5-1	TRBJ2-7	ASSFRDRDHEQY
TRBV7-6	TRBJ1-5	ASSLTGDQPQH
TRBV6-5	TRBJ2-5	ASSLGGPPEETQY
TRBV13	TRBJ2-5	ASSLGSGGRAQETQY
TRBV28	TRBJ2-7	ASRQGPTYEQY
TRBV5-4	TRBJ2-5	ASSFQQETQY
TRBV14	TRBJ1-3	ASSAGYGNTIY
TRBV2	TRBJ1-3	ASKLPFGNTIY
TRBV7-2	TRBJ2-3	ASSLAPGHEISTDTQY
TRBV14	TRBJ2-7	ASSSSLEGPYEQY
TRBV19	TRBJ1-1	ASSLQGEGAEAF
TRBV12-5	TRBJ1-1	ASGLPTGPGGYTEAF
TRBV5-4	TRBJ2-3	ASSLDLAGNTDTQY
TRBV6-6	TRBJ1-1	ASSKTGQGNTEAF
TRBV10-3	TRBJ2-1	AISETYNEQF
TRBV28	TRBJ1-5	ASRHQLGSGQPQH
TRBV5-6	TRBJ1-1	ASSLAVREVSTEAF
TRBV2	TRBJ1-2	ASSDWESNGYT
TRBV13	TRBJ2-1	ASSCYFGGSSYNEQF
TRBV19	TRBJ1-5	ASSGDRDYQPQH
TRBV14	TRBJ2-7	ASSQGPRGGSYEQY
TRBV12-5	TRBJ2-3	ASGLASGMTGKWADTQY
TRBV19	TRBJ1-2	ASKNPFVRGANYGYT
TRBV5-1	TRBJ1-1	ASSWTGQNTEAF
TRBV5-1	TRBJ1-2	ASSLGVWRQGWNGYT